This TCR beta chain was captured by sequencing in a study of T cell repertoires in aging, cancer and after chemotherapy. About the study: Donors were grouped into six age bands spanning 30 or younger through 70 or older. Paired samples before and after chemotherapy came from chronic lymphocytic leukemia patients on fludarabine- or bendamustine-based regimens.

Study findings and constraints: Healthy donors lost TCR diversity with age mainly through richness, cancer patients through richness and evenness. Across the chemotherapy interval, each cancer cohort showed higher median generation probability, suggesting thymic rebound.

The template was genomic DNA from peripheral blood, not RNA. Multiplex touch-down PCR with TRB-A/B primers amplified rearranged V-D-J TRB sequences. TCRdb reanalysed the multiplex PCR reads using MiXCR and keeps one entry per CDR3 protein. The data contain about 8,600 distinct CDR3 sequences, roughly 25% of them singletons. This clonotype is labeled medium-sized. No antigen is known for it. This receptor was identified in a human donor with a blood cancer. Material for sequencing was blood.

The CDR3 region is CATRGGNQPQHF. The CDR3 region has the DNA TGTGCCACGAGGGGAGGCAATCAGCCCCAGCATTTT. The chain joins TRBV19 to TRBJ1-5; a possible D gene is TRBD1 (5 bases). Germline V gene data show CDR1 as LNHDA and CDR2 as SQIVND (reference sequence). The CDR3 loop spans 12 amino acids. V was pared by 10 bases and J by 2 bases, with 9 bases between.